The entry below describes one T cell receptor beta chain. No antigen is known for it. V lost 6 bases and J 7 bases, leaving 18 bases between the germline ends. The CDR3 is made up of 14 amino acids. This record comes from a study of response to subunit inactivated influenza vaccine. Study-wide findings and caveats: Authors proposed each seasonal influenza vaccination draws in few new T cells.

One entry per CDR3 protein, called by TCRdb with MiXCR from the RT-PCR reads. The repertoire includes approximately 480,000 distinct CDR3 sequences, roughly 11% of them detected once, and over 9.5% sits in the top ten. This clonotype was sampled from a man aged 45-65 years who received an inactivated influenza vaccine. The sequenced sample was PBMCs from blood, obtained 45 days after vaccination. The rearrangement joins TRBV12-3 or TRBV12-4 to TRBJ1-2; tentatively, D is TRBD1 (5 bases). The CDR3 is CASSPSGTARGYTF. The CDR3 bases are TGTGCCAGCAGCCCATCCGGGACGGCCCGTGGCTACACCTTC.